This record covers a single T cell receptor beta chain. V shed 1 base and J 2 bases; nucleotides not matched to a gene: 5. This CDR3 spans 17 amino acids. Germline-derived CDR1 and CDR2 are SNHLY and FYNNEI. Donors were grouped by their self-reported clinical history. This sample stems from a study of blood T cell repertoires in COVID-19. Original handling: Estimation of nucleated cell counts relied on the amplification of reference gene primers. The data were produced by immunoSEQ multiplex PCR, yet TCRdb's version contains in-frame clones alone and is incomplete. Clonal size and the V and J genes are those of that table, whereas D and trimming came from the DNA. The sample yields 310,000 or so clones, 90% seen once.

V gene TRBV2 combines with J gene TRBJ2-5; 12 nucleotides match TRBD2. Sample: PBMCs or T cells enriched from blood (not recorded which). The TCR was taken from a woman in her twenties or thirties who had recovered from COVID-19. The CDR3 DNA is TGTGCCAGCAGTGAAGGTGTGACTAGCGGGAGACAAGAGACCCAGTACTTC. Its translation is CASSEGVTSGRQETQYF.